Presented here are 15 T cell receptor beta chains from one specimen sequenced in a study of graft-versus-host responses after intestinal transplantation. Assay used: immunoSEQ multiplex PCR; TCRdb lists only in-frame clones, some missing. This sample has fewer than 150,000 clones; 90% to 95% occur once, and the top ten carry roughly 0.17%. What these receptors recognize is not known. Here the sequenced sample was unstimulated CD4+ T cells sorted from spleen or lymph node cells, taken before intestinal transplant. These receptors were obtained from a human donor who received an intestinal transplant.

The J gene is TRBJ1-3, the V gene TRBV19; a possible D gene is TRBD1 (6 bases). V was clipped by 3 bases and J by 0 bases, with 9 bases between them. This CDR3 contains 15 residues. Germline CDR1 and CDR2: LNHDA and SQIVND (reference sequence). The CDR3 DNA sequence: TGTGCCAGTAGTATCCTAGGGGGCTCTGGAAACACCATATATTTT. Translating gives CASSILGGSGNTIYF.

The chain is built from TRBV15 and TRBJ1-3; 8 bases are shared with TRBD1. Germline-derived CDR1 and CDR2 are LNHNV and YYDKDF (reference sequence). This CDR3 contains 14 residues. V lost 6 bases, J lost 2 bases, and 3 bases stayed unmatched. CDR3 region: CATSSRGPGNTIYF. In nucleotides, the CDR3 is TGTGCCACCAGTAGCAGGGGGCCTGGAAACACCATATATTTT.

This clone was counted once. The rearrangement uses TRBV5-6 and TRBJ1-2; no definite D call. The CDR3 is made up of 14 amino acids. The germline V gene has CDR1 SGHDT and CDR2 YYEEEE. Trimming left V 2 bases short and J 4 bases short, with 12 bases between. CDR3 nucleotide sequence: TGTGCCAGCAGCTTCGAGAGGGCGGCCTATGGCTACACCTTC. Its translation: CASSFERAAYGYTF.

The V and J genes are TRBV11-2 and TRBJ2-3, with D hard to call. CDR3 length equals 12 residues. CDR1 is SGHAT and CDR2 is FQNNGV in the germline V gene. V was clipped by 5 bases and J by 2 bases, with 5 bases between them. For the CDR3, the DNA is TGTGCCAGCAGCGAAAACACAGATACGCAGTATTTT. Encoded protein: CASSENTDTQYF.

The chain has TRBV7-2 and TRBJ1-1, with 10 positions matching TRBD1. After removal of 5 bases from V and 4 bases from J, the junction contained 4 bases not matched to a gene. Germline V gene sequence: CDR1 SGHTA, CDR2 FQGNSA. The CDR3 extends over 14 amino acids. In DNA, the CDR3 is TGTGCCAGCAGCCAGGGACAGGGGCGCACTGAAGCTTTCTTT. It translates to CASSQGQGRTEAFF.

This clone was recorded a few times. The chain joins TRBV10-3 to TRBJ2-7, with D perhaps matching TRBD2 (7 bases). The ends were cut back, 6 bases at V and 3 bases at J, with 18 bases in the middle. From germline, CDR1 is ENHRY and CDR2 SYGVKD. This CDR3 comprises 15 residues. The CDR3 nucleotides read TGTGCCATCAGCGCGAGTGGGGGGGGCAACTACGAGCAGTACTTC. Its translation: CAISASGGGNYEQYF.

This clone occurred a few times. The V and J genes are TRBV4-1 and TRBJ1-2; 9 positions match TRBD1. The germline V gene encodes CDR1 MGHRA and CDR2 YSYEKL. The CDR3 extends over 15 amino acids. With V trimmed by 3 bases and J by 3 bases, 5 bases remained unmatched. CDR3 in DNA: TGCGCCAGCAGCCATCGGGACAGGGCGGACTATGGCTACACCTTC. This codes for CASSHRDRADYGYTF.

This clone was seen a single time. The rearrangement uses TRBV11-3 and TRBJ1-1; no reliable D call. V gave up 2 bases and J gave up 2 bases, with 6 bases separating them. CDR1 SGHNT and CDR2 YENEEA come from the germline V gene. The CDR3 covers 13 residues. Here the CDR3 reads CASSLSGNTEAFF. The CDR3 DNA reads TGTGCCAGCAGCTTATCAGGAAACACTGAAGCTTTCTTT.

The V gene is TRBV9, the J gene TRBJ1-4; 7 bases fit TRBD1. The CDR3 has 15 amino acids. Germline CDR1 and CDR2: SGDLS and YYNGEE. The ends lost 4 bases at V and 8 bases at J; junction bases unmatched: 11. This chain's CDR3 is CASSPRGWTAEKLFF. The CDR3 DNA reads TGTGCCAGCAGCCCCAGGGGGTGGACTGCAGAAAAACTGTTTTTT.

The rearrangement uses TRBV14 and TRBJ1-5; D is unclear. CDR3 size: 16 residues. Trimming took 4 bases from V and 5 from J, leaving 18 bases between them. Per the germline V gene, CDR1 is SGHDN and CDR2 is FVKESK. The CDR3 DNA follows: TGTGCCAGCAGCCGCCCTCTCAGTGCGATCGATCAGCCCCAGCATTTT. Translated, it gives CASSRPLSAIDQPQHF. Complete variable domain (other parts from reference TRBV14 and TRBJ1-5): EAGVTQFPSHSVIEKGQTVTLRCDPISGHDNLYWYRRVMGKEIKFLLHFVKESKQDESGMPNNRFLAERTGGTYSTLKVQPAELEDSGVYFCASSRPLSAIDQPQHFGDGTRLSIL.

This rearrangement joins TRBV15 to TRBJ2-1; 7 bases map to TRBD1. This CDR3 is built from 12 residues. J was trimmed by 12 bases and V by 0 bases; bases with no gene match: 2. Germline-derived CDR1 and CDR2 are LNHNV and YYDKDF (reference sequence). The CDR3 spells CATSRDRTGQFF. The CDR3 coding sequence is TGTGCCACCAGCAGAGATCGGACAGGGCAGTTCTTC.

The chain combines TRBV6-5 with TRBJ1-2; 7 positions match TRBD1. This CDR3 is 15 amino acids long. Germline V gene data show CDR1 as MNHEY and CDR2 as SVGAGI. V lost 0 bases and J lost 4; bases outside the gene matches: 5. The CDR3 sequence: CASSYSDRASYGYTF. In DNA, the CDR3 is TGTGCCAGCAGTTACTCTGACAGGGCGAGCTATGGCTACACCTTC.

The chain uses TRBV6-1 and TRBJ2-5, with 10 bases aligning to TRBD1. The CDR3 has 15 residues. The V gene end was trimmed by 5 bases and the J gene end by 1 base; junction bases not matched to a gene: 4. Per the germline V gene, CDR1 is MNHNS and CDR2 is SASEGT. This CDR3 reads CASSPRTGGQETQYF. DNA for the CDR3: TGTGCCAGCAGTCCCCGGACAGGGGGCCAAGAGACCCAGTACTTC.

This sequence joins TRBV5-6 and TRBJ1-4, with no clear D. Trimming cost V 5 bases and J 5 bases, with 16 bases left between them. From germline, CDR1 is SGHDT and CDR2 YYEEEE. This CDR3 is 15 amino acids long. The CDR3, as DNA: TGTGCCAGCAGATCAAAGGACCCCTCAAATGAAAAACTGTTTTTT. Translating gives CASRSKDPSNEKLFF.

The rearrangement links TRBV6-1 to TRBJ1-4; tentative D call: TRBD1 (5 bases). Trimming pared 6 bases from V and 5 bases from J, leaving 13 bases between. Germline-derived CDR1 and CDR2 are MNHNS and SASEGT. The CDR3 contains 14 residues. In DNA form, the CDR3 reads TGTGCCAGCAGCCCGGGACTGATAAATGAAAAACTGTTTTTT. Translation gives CASSPGLINEKLFF.